The 7 T cell receptor beta chains below come from one sample, sequenced in a study of CD8+ T cells in alopecia areata. cDNA reverse transcribed from extracted RNA served as the sequencing template. The data were produced by immunoSEQ multiplex PCR, yet TCRdb's version contains in-frame clones alone and is incomplete. The sample shows about 250,000 clones, roughly 69% of them seen only once. This specimen consisted of CD4+ T cells sorted from blood, obtained at week 0. These receptor sequences come from a human donor with alopecia areata.

The DNA for the CDR3 is TGTGCCTGGAGTAAACTGACGGTGACCTACGAGCAGTACTTC. As protein: CAWSKLTVTYEQYF. The rearrangement links TRBV30 to TRBJ2-7, with D unresolved. Germline V lookup: CDR1 GTSNPN, CDR2 SVGIG (reference sequence). The CDR3 consists of 14 residues. V was cut by 2 bases and J by 2 bases, with 13 bases left in between.

This clone was detected only a few times. The chain joins TRBV9 to TRBJ2-7; perhaps D is TRBD1 or TRBD2 (5 bases each). Between the trimmed V and J ends, which lost 0 bases and 1 base, there was a span of 14 bases. This CDR3 has 16 amino acids. Germline V gene sequence: CDR1 SGDLS, CDR2 YYNGEE. CDR3 residues: CASSVGSQGASYEQYF. The DNA for the CDR3 is TGTGCCAGCAGCGTAGGATCCCAGGGAGCTTCCTACGAGCAGTACTTC.

The chain couples TRBV27 to TRBJ2-3; D remains unclear. Germline V gene lookup returns CDR1 MNHEY and CDR2 SMNVEV (reference sequence). The V gene lost 5 bases and the J gene lost 0 bases, with 12 bases spanning the gap. This CDR3 is 15 amino acids long. The CDR3 loop is CASSRSETSTDTQYF. The DNA of the CDR3 is TGTGCCAGCAGTCGGTCGGAAACTAGCACAGATACGCAGTATTTT.

The chain has TRBV25-1 and TRBJ2-7; 9 bases are shared with TRBD1. The V segment lost 5 bases and the J segment 0 bases; nucleotides outside the gene matches: 5. This CDR3 is 15 amino acids long. Looked up from germline, CDR1 is MGHDK and CDR2 is SYGVNS. For the CDR3, the DNA is TGTGCCAGCAGTCGGACAGGGGACTTCTCCTACGAGCAGTACTTC. Translation: CASSRTGDFSYEQYF.

The rearrangement links TRBV5-1 to TRBJ2-1, with TRBD1 as a possible D gene (6 bases). Germline-derived CDR1 and CDR2 are SGHRS and YFSETQ. V was clipped by 2 bases and J by 6 bases, with 12 bases between them. This CDR3 is 14 amino acids long. CDR3 protein: CASSFFLTGNEQFF. The DNA for the CDR3 is TGCGCCAGCAGCTTCTTTTTGACAGGCAATGAGCAGTTCTTC.

DNA for the CDR3: TGCAGCGTCCGAGGACAGGGGAGTGAAAAACTGTTTTTT. It encodes CSVRGQGSEKLFF. The chain is built from TRBV29-1 and TRBJ1-4; TRBD1 matches 9 bases. Germline V CDR1 and CDR2: SQVTM, ANQGSEA. V dropped 6 bases and J dropped 7; count of bases not matched to a gene: 6. The CDR3 is 13 amino acids.

Concerning this clone itself: Other DNA sequences within the sample encode an identical CDR3. The V and J genes are TRBV30 and TRBJ1-2, with 8 positions matching TRBD1. With 2 bases clipped from V and 4 bases from J, the junction kept 3 bases outside the gene matches. The CDR3 loop spans 13 amino acids. The germline V gene encodes CDR1 GTSNPN and CDR2 SVGIG (reference sequence). CDR3: CAWSPGTGYGYTF. CDR3 coding DNA: TGTGCCTGGAGTCCCGGGACAGGCTATGGCTACACCTTC.